The source of this T cell receptor beta chain is a study of regulatory T cells in long-lasting Graves disease. General study results and limits: Limited sample numbers may have lowered accuracy.

In regard to this clonotype: Its antigen is not known.

Library construction for TCR beta used iRepertoire HTBI primers and Arm-PCR of CDR3 regions. TCRdb ran MiXCR on the multiplex PCR reads and lists one entry per CDR3 protein. The data contain 600,000 to 800,000 distinct CDR3 sequences, about 32% of them singletons. The time point was: persistent/refractory GD, antithyroid drugs over 5 years with positive TRAb. PBMC-derived RNA was used for the TCR library. The sequence derives from a female donor with Graves disease. The starting material was peripheral blood mononuclear cells (PBMCs), obtained when the disease was refractory, from a patient treated with antithyroid drugs.

CDR3 region: CAWSVRGGGNTEAFF. CDR3 bases: TGTGCCTGGAGTGTAAGGGGGGGCGGTAACACTGAAGCTTTCTTT. The chain carries TRBV30 and TRBJ1-1, with a possible D match to TRBD1 (6 bases). CDR3 length equals 15 residues. Germline CDR1 reads GTSNPN; CDR2 reads SVGIG (reference sequence). The V end was cut by 0 bases, the J end by 2 bases, with 13 bases between.